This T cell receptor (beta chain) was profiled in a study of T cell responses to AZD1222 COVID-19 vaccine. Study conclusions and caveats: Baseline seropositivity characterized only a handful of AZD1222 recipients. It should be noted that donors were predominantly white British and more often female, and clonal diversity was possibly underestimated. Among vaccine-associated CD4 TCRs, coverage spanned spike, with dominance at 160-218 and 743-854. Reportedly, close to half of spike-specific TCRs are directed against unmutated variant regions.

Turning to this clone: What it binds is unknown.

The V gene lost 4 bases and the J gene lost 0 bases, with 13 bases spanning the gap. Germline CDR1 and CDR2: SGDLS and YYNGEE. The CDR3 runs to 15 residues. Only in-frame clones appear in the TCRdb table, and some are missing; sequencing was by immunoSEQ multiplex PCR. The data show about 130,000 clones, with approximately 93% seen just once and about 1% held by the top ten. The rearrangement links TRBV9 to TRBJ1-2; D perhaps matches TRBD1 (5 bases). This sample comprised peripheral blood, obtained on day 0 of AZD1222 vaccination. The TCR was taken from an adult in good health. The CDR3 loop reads CASSYGRGANYGYTF. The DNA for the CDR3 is TGTGCCAGCAGCTACGGGCGGGGGGCTAACTATGGCTACACCTTC.